A selection of T cell receptor beta chains follows, all from one sample in a study of tumor-infiltrating lymphocytes in primary liver carcinoma. TCRdb itself ran the multiplex PCR reads through MiXCR, one entry per CDR3 protein. Of around 88,000 distinct CDR3 sequences listed, around 68% were seen once; the top ten hold about 27%. The sample taken for sequencing was tumor-adjacent normal liver tissue. Source of these receptors: a man between 40 and 49 years old with primary liver carcinoma and hepatitis B virus infection. Each CDR3 is given with its conserved first and last residue. D genes are given only for firm matches.

D gene	V gene	J gene	CDR3 protein
.	TRBV12-3/TRBV12-4	TRBJ2-3	CASRQDLSTDTQYF
TRBD1	TRBV29-1	TRBJ2-3	CSVEGNRGVPDTQYF
TRBD2	TRBV10-3	TRBJ2-1	CAINIGLAGRNEQFF
TRBD1	TRBV11-3	TRBJ2-7	CAIGLRQGLVDDEQYF
TRBD1	TRBV6-2/TRBV6-3	TRBJ2-4	CASSTRDRPLYF
.	TRBV7-8	TRBJ1-1	CASSFGQRVTEAFF
TRBD1	TRBV11-2	TRBJ2-1	CASNFGQGGIDERFF
TRBD2	TRBV11-2	TRBJ2-2	CASSFGGRANGGLFF
.	TRBV11-3	TRBJ2-1	CVSTFRDGIYNEQFF
.	TRBV5-8	TRBJ1-5	CAGNLKGISLNQPQHF
TRBD1	TRBV29-1	TRBJ1-5	CRAGTVQGPQHF
.	TRBV7-9	TRBJ1-1	CASSLQSGGTEAFF
.	TRBV6-6	TRBJ2-1	CASSYHGTGIPTRREGLKNEQFF
.	TRBV6-5	TRBJ1-2	CASQQAGGYTF
.	TRBV11-2	TRBJ2-1	CASSSELYNEQFF
.	TRBV12-3/TRBV12-4	TRBJ2-2	CTSSPGQNTGELFF
TRBD1	TRBV16	TRBJ2-7	CASSQGTGAYEQYF
.	TRBV11-2	TRBJ2-1	CASSRLDLQEQFF